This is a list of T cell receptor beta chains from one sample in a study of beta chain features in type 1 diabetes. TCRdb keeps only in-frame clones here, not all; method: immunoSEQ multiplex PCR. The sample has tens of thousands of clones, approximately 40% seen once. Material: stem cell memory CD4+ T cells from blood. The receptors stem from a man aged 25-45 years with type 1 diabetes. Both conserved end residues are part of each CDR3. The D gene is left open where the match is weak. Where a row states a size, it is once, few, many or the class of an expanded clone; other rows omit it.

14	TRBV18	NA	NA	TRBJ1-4	TGTGCCAGCTCACCCGTTGAGAGTAATGAAAAACTGTTTTTT	CASSPVESNEKLFF
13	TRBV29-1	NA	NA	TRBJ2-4	TGCAGCGCCCGCCCGGGAGCCAAAAACATTCAGTACTTC	CSARPGAKNIQYF
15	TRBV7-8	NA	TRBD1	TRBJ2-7	TGTGCCAGCAGCTCCCGGGACAGGAACGTATACGAGCAGTACTTC	CASSSRDRNVYEQYF
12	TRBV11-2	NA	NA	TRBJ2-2	TGTGCCAGCAGCCTAGCCGGCGGGGAGCTGTTTTTT	CASSLAGGELFF
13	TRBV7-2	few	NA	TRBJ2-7	TGTGCCAGCAGCTTAAACAGACAATACGAGCAGTACTTC	CASSLNRQYEQYF
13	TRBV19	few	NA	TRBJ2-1	TGTGCCAGTAGTATATCCCTTTACAATGAGCAGTTCTTC	CASSISLYNEQFF
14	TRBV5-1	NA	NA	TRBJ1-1	TGCGCCAGCAGATCGTTAGGGGGTACTACTGAAGCTTTCTTT	CASRSLGGTTEAFF
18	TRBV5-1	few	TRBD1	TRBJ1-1	TGCGCCAGCAGTTGGTTGGACAGGGGAGGAAGCGTGAACACTGAAGCTTTCTTT	CASSWLDRGGSVNTEAFF
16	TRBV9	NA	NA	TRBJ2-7	TGTGCCAGCAGCCCACGGATGCTAGCGTCCTCCTACGAGCAGTACTTC	CASSPRMLASSYEQYF
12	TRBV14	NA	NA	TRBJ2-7	TGTGCCAGCAGCCAAGCCCCAGGGAAGCAGTACTTC	CASSQAPGKQYF
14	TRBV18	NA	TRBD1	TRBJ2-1	TGTGCCAGCTCACCTGAACAGGGGTACAATGAGCAGTTCTTC	CASSPEQGYNEQFF
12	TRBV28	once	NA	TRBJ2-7	TGTGCCAGCAGGACAGGAGCCTACGAGCAGTACTTC	CASRTGAYEQYF
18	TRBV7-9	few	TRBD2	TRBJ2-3	TGTGCCAGCAGTTCTCCCACTCTGACTAGCGGGACAGGAGATACGCAGTATTTT	CASSSPTLTSGTGDTQYF
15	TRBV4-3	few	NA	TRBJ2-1	TGCGCCAGCAGCCAAGTGTCAGGCTCCTACAATGAGCAGTTCTTC	CASSQVSGSYNEQFF
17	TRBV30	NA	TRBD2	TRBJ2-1	TGTGCCTGGAGTGCCCTGCCACTAGCGGGGGGTTACAATGAGCAGTTCTTC	CAWSALPLAGGYNEQFF
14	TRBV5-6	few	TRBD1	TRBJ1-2	TGTGCCAGCAGCGCCAACAGGGGTAACTATGGCTACACCTTC	CASSANRGNYGYTF
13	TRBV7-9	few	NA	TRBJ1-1	TGTGCCAGCAGCCCCCACGGGGACACTGAAGCTTTCTTT	CASSPHGDTEAFF
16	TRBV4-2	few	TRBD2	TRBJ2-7	TGTGCCAGCAGCCAAGTTGAACTAGCGACCTCCTACGAGCAGTACTTC	CASSQVELATSYEQYF
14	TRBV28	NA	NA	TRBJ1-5	TGTGCCAGCAGTTCCCCCGGGGGAAATCAGCCCCAGCATTTT	CASSSPGGNQPQHF
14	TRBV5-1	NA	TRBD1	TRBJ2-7	TGCGCCAGCAGCCCGACAGGGAATTCCTACGAGCAGTACTTC	CASSPTGNSYEQYF
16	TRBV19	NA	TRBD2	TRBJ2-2	TGTGCCAGTAGTACGATCGGGCTAGCGGGCCGCGGGGAGCTGTTTTTT	CASSTIGLAGRGELFF
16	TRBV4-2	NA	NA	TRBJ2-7	TGTGCCAGCAGCCCTTCGGGAGTAGCGTTGGCCTACGAGCAGTACTTC	CASSPSGVALAYEQYF
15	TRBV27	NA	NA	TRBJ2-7	TGTGCCAGCAGTTTACCAGGGGCTCCTTCTGGCGAGCAGTACTTC	CASSLPGAPSGEQYF
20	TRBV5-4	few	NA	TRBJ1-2	TGTGCCAGCAGCCCGTGGCCAAAGACGGACAAGTCCCCCCAAGACTATGGCTACACCTTC	CASSPWPKTDKSPQDYGYTF
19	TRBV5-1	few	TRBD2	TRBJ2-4	TGCGCCAGCAGCCTTGAAGGAACTAGCGGCTCAAACGCCAAAAACATTCAGTACTTC	CASSLEGTSGSNAKNIQYF
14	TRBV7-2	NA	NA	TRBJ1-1	TGTGCCAGCAGCCCAAGGGCGGGGAACACTGAAGCTTTCTTT	CASSPRAGNTEAFF
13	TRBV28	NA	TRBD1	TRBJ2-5	TGTGCCAGCAGGCCCAGGGGGCTGGAGACCCAGTACTTC	CASRPRGLETQYF
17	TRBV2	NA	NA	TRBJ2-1	TGTGCCAGCAGTGAAGGGAACAGTCCAGAAAACCCCAATGAGCAGTTCTTC	CASSEGNSPENPNEQFF
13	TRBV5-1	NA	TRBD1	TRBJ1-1	TGCGCCAGCAGCTTGACCCGGACAGGGGAAGCTTTCTTT	CASSLTRTGEAFF
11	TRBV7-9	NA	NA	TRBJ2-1	TGTGCCAGCACTCCTCACAATGAGCAGTTCTTC	CASTPHNEQFF
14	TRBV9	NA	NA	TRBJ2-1	TGTGCCAGCAGCGTAGAGTCCAGATACAATGAGCAGTTCTTC	CASSVESRYNEQFF
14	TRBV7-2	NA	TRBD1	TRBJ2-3	TGTGCCAGCAGCTCCGGGACAGACACAGATACGCAGTATTTT	CASSSGTDTDTQYF
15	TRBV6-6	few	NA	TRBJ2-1	TGTGCCAGCAGTCCTCGACTAGAACGGTACAATGAGCAGTTCTTC	CASSPRLERYNEQFF
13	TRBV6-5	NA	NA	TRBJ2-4	TGTGCCAGCAGTAACCCCTACCCAGGGATTCAGTACTTC	CASSNPYPGIQYF
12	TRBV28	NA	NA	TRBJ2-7	TGTGCCAGCAGTTTTGCGGGATGGGAGCAGTACTTC	CASSFAGWEQYF
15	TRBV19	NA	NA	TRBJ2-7	TGTGCCAGTAGTATCGGCCAGGTCAGCTCCTACGAGCAGTACTTC	CASSIGQVSSYEQYF
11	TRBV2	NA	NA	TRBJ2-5	TGTGCCAGCAGACAGCAAGAGACCCAGTACTTC	CASRQQETQYF
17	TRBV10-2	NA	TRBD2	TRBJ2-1	TGCGCCTGTAGGGGACTAGCGGGACCTAACATGTACAATGAGCAGTTCTTC	CACRGLAGPNMYNEQFF
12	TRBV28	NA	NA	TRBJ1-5	TGTGCCAGCAGTTTACCAGATCAGCCCCAGCATTTT	CASSLPDQPQHF
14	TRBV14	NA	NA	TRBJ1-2	TGTGCCAGCAGCCCGCAGCGGGGTGTCTATGGCTACACCTTC	CASSPQRGVYGYTF
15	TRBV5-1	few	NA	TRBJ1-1	TGCGCCAGCAGCAGTGTCGGAGTAGTGGAGACTGAAGCTTTCTTT	CASSSVGVVETEAFF
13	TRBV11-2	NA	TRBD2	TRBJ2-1	TGTGCCAGCAGCTTCGATCGGCTAGCGGGCGTCTTCTTC	CASSFDRLAGVFF
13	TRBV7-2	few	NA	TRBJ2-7	TGTGCCAGCAGCTTAGCCAGATCCTACGAGCAGTACTTC	CASSLARSYEQYF
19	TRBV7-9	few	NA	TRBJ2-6	TGTGCCAGCAGCTTAGTGGGGGGGCTCGACGGCTCTGGGGCCAACGTCCTGACTTTC	CASSLVGGLDGSGANVLTF
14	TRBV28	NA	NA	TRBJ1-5	TGTGCCAGCAGTTCGGGGTTGGCAAATCAGCCCCAGCATTTT	CASSSGLANQPQHF
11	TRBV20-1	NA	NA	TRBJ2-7	TGCAGTGCTACTCAGGGAACCGAGCAGTACTTC	CSATQGTEQYF
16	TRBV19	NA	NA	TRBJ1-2	TGTGCCAGTAGTAAGTCGGGGATCCCCGGCGGCTATGGCTACACCTTC	CASSKSGIPGGYGYTF
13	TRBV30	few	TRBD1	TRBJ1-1	TGTGCCTGGAACCGACAGGGGAACACTGAAGCTTTCTTT	CAWNRQGNTEAFF
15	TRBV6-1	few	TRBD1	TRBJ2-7	TGTGCCAGCAGTGACCGCAGGGGGCGCGGGTACGAGCAGTACTTC	CASSDRRGRGYEQYF
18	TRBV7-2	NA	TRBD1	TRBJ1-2	TGTGCCAGCAGCTTACGTCGTGTAAGACAGGGTGGTAACTATGGCTACACCTTC	CASSLRRVRQGGNYGYTF